Sequencing of this T cell receptor beta chain was carried out in a study of shared clonotypes between healthy human individuals. The data were produced by immunoSEQ multiplex PCR, yet TCRdb's version contains in-frame clones alone and is incomplete. The profile covers about 470,000 clones, with about 76% appearing a single time and roughly 13% taken by the ten largest. The donor cohort consisted entirely of Caucasian adults residing in Nashville, Tennessee. About 100 million PBMCs supplied genomic DNA for unsorted samples. Regarding this clone: Its antigen remains unknown.

Study-level points and caveats: Expectations were that clonotype sharing among donors would be affected by sequencing depth.

With 6 bases removed from V and 11 bases from J, the gap between germline ends came to 20 bases. Per germline, CDR1 SNHLY and CDR2 FYNNEI. CDR3 size: 13 residues. The clonotype was recovered from a woman aged 40 to 50 in good health. Some clones in this sample may be carry-over from other donors' samples. This sequence joins TRBV2 and TRBJ2-7, with a possible D match to TRBD2 (5 bases). The sample consisted of PBMCs. CDR3 sequence reads: CASSPRPAEEKYF. The CDR3 nucleotides read TGTGCCAGCAGCCCCCGCCCCGCGGAGGAGAAGTACTTC.